A selection of T cell receptor beta chains follows, all from one sample in a study of blood T cell repertoires in COVID-19. Generated by immunoSEQ multiplex PCR, the TCRdb table keeps only in-frame clones and is missing some. This sample has about 190,000 clones, with about 77% found just once. The sequencing input was PBMCs or T cells enriched from blood (not recorded which). All receptors derive from a woman aged 50 to 60 with acute COVID-19. Both conserved end residues are part of each CDR3. D genes are given only for firm matches. Size values are once, few and many counts, or a class for expanded clones, and some rows have none.

abundance	v_gene	j_gene	d_gene	CDR3nt	CDR3aa
NA	TRBV11-3	TRBJ2-5	TRBD2	TGTGCCAGCAGTTCAGGACTAGCGGGGAGCCAAGAGACCCAGTACTTC	CASSSGLAGSQETQYF
few	TRBV7-2	TRBJ2-1	NA	TGTGCCAGCAGCGGCGACAGATACAATGAACAGTTCTTC	CASSGDRYNEQFF
NA	TRBV6-5	TRBJ2-1	TRBD2	TGTGCCAGCAGTCTAGCGGGGGGGCTAAACAATGAGCAGTTCTTC	CASSLAGGLNNEQFF
NA	TRBV12-3/TRBV12-4	TRBJ1-3	NA	TGTGCCACCTGCGGGGGGGTTGGAAACACCATATATTTT	CATCGGVGNTIYF
few	TRBV28	TRBJ1-2	NA	TGTGCCAGCACCGCTAACTATGGCTACACCTTC	CASTANYGYTF
NA	TRBV5-6	TRBJ1-4	NA	TGTGCCAGCAGCTTCTATACCGTCAGGGCTTCTGGGGAGGAACTGTTTTTT	CASSFYTVRASGEELFF
NA	TRBV9	TRBJ1-3	TRBD1	TGTGCCAGCAGCGTACCAGGGGGGAACACCATATATTTT	CASSVPGGNTIYF
few	TRBV9	TRBJ1-3	NA	TGTGCCAGCAGCGCGGTCCCCTCTGGAAACACCATATATTTT	CASSAVPSGNTIYF
NA	TRBV5-1	TRBJ2-2	TRBD2	TGCGCCAGCAGCTCGGGACTAGCGGGGGGCCCAAACACCGGGGAGCTGTTTTTT	CASSSGLAGGPNTGELFF
NA	TRBV18	TRBJ2-5	TRBD2	TGTGCCAGCTCACCGAGACTAGCGGGACAGGACTACCAAGAGACCCAGTACTTC	CASSPRLAGQDYQETQYF
NA	TRBV11-3	TRBJ1-1	NA	TGTGCCAGCAGCTTCTCAGGTTCGGACACTGAAGCTTTCTTT	CASSFSGSDTEAFF
NA	TRBV28	TRBJ1-2	TRBD1	TGTGCCAGCAGTTTAAGGGCAGGGGGCGCGTCTGGCTACACCTTC	CASSLRAGGASGYTF
NA	TRBV19	TRBJ1-2	NA	TGTGCCAGTAGCTTAAACTATGGCTACACCTTC	CASSLNYGYTF
NA	TRBV3-1/TRBV3-2	TRBJ2-3	TRBD2	TGTGCCAGCAGCCAAGAGGCCCTAGCGGGGGGGGATACGCAGTATTTT	CASSQEALAGGDTQYF
NA	TRBV19	TRBJ1-5	NA	TGTGCCAGTGGCAGGAACAGCAATCAGCCCCAGCATTTT	CASGRNSNQPQHF
NA	TRBV2	TRBJ2-6	TRBD1	TGTGCCAGCAGAGTCAGGGGGCCTTTCTCTGGGGCCAACGTCCTGACTTTC	CASRVRGPFSGANVLTF
NA	TRBV21-1	TRBJ1-5	NA	TGTGCCAGCAGCAAGCCCCGTGGGGGGATTCAGCCCCAGCATTTT	CASSKPRGGIQPQHF
NA	TRBV5-1	TRBJ2-3	TRBD2	TGCGCCAGCAGCCAGGGACTAGCGGCAAACACAGATACGCAGTATTTT	CASSQGLAANTDTQYF
NA	TRBV5-1	TRBJ2-1	TRBD2	TGCGCCAGCAGCTTGGCCGGACTAGCGGGGGGACTCAATGAGCAGTTCTTC	CASSLAGLAGGLNEQFF
once	TRBV7-2	TRBJ2-1	TRBD2	TGTGCCAGCCTGGGGCGGGGGGGCCCCCACAATGAGCAGTTCTTC	CASLGRGGPHNEQFF
few	TRBV28	TRBJ1-6	TRBD1	TGTGCCAGCGGGCCCGGCACAGGGGGCGGCTCACCCCTCCACTTT	CASGPGTGGGSPLHF
few	TRBV7-6	TRBJ1-6	NA	TGTGCCAGCAGCTTAGGGGCAGGGGAGGGATATAATTCACCCCTCCACTTT	CASSLGAGEGYNSPLHF
few	TRBV6-1	TRBJ1-1	TRBD1	TGTGCCAGCAGTGACCCGACAGGGAGGTATACTGAAGCTTTCTTT	CASSDPTGRYTEAFF
NA	TRBV4-1	TRBJ1-5	NA	TGCGCCAGCAGCCAAGGGCGGGGCAATCAGCCCCAGCATTTT	CASSQGRGNQPQHF
NA	TRBV30	TRBJ1-1	NA	TGTGCCTGGAGTTCTAAGGGGCTGATAACTGAAGCTTTCTTT	CAWSSKGLITEAFF
NA	TRBV5-4	TRBJ2-3	NA	TGTGCCAGCAGCTCCCCCGGAGCGGCCCGCACAGATACGCAGTATTTT	CASSSPGAARTDTQYF
once	TRBV19	TRBJ2-2	TRBD2	TGTGCCACTAAACGAACTAGCGGGGCCATTAACACCGGGGAGCTGTTTTTT	CATKRTSGAINTGELFF
few	TRBV6-5	TRBJ2-1	TRBD2	TGTGCCAGCAGTTACTCCCTAGCGGGGCTCAATGAGCAGTTCTTC	CASSYSLAGLNEQFF
few	TRBV9	TRBJ2-3	TRBD2	TGTGCCAGCAGCGTTCTAGCGGGGGAGGTCACAGATACGCAGTATTTT	CASSVLAGEVTDTQYF
NA	TRBV27	TRBJ1-6	NA	TGTGCCAGCAGTCCAAGGGGGGGCCCGAATTCGGCCCTCCACTTT	CASSPRGGPNSALHF
few	TRBV5-4	TRBJ2-5	TRBD2	TGTGCCAGCAGCCGAACACCCGGGACTAGCGGGGCATGGCCCCAAGAGACCCAGTACTTC	CASSRTPGTSGAWPQETQYF
NA	TRBV2	TRBJ1-6	TRBD1	TGTGCCAGCACCGGTCGACAGGGCAATTCACCCCTCCACTTT	CASTGRQGNSPLHF
NA	TRBV7-2	TRBJ1-5	TRBD1	TGTGCCAGCAGCTCTAGACGAGGACAGGGCAATCAGCCCCAGCATTTT	CASSSRRGQGNQPQHF
NA	TRBV7-9	TRBJ1-5	NA	TGTGCCAGCAGCTTAGCCAGTAGCAATCAGCCCCAGCATTTT	CASSLASSNQPQHF
NA	TRBV5-5	TRBJ2-2	NA	TGTGCCAGCAGCTTGGACAGGGATTGGATGCCCGGGGAGCTGTTTTTT	CASSLDRDWMPGELFF
once	TRBV9	TRBJ1-1	NA	TGTGCCAGCAGTTACAGGCATACCCCTTCGAACACTGAAGCTTTCTTT	CASSYRHTPSNTEAFF